This TCR beta chain was found in a study of CD8 T cells in ankylosing spondylitis (dated by TCRdb to 2016 to 2017). Looking at the study overall: T cell receptor beta repertoires were profiled in healthy donors and ankylosing spondylitis patients so that disease-linked TCR variants could be found. The whole study cohort included over a hundred healthy donors and about two dozen ankylosing spondylitis patients. Peripheral blood samples were taken, and synovial fluid was additionally collected from ankylosing spondylitis patients. What the work shows at the level of the full study, not this receptor alone: Blood from ankylosing spondylitis patients appeared to be characterized by a TCR beta motif made up of several highly homologous amino acid variants. The disease-linked clones showed a CD8+ phenotype and occurred at relatively low frequencies in peripheral blood. Significant enrichment of the disease-linked clones was reported in matched synovial fluid samples from ankylosing spondylitis patients. Some motif variants were previously reported in synovial fluid and blood of reactive arthritis patients, suggesting common disease-initiation mechanisms.

CDR1 MRHNA and CDR2 SNTAGT are derived from the germline V gene. Its CDR3 holds 16 amino acids, cysteine through phenylalanine. Just CDR3 DNA is preserved here, 48 bases in frame from base 1. For this chain, trimming is 4 bases at the V end and 10 bases at the J end, and the number of junction bases without a gene match is 9. The instrument given in TCRdb is Illumina HiSeq 2500. Quantitative 5'-RACE with molecular barcodes was the method used to prepare the TCR beta libraries. The authors processed their data as follows. A new computational method, built on a probabilistic model of VDJ rearrangement, was used to identify disease-linked TCR variants. The raw public data were reprocessed by TCRdb itself: fastp quality trimming at Q25, MiXCR clonotype calling, in-frame beta chains only. Each entry is one CDR3 protein sequence, shown with its most common DNA and genes. V and J calls and clone size were set by TCRdb, not the authors. This sample gives 250,000 to 300,000 distinct CDR3 sequences in total; about 18% of them show up just once. 25% to 40% of the sample rests with the top ten.

With respect to this clonotype: Its antigen is currently not known. No base qualities exist here, and no much larger clone lies one base off it.

This TCR derives from a male donor with ankylosing spondylitis or in good health (not recorded which). The chain couples TRBV6-4 to TRBJ2-1, with 14 bases aligning to TRBD2. The sample comprised blood, either unsorted or a sorted T cell fraction (not recorded which). The encoded CDR3 is CASSAQTGTSGREQFF. The sequenced DNA: TGTGCCAGCAGTGCCCAAACCGGGACTAGCGGGAGAGAGCAGTTCTTC.